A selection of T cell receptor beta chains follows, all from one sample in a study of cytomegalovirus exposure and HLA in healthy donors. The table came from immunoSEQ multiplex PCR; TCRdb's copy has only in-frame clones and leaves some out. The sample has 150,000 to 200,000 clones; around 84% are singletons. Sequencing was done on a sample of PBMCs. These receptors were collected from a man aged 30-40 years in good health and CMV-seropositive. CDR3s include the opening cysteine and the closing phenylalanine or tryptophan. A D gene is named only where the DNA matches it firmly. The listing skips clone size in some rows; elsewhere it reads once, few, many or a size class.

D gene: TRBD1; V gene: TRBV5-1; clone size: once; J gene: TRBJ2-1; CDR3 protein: CASGLSGQLDNEQFF; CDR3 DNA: TGCGCCAGCGGATTATCGGGACAGCTTGACAATGAGCAGTTCTTC
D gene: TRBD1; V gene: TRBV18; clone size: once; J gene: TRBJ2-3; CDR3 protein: CASSRNPPTGVDTQYF; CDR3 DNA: TGTGCCAGCTCCAGAAACCCCCCGACAGGGGTCGATACGCAGTATTTT
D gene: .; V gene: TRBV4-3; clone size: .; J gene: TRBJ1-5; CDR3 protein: CASSQVAGSQPQHF; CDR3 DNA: TGCGCCAGCAGCCAAGTTGCGGGGAGTCAGCCCCAGCATTTT
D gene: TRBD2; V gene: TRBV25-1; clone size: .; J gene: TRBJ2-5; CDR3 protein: CASSEGVVAGAETQYF; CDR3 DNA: TGTGCCAGCAGTGAGGGGGTGGTAGCGGGAGCGGAGACCCAGTACTTC
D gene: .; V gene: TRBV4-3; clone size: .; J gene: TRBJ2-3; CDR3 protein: CASSQDTGGEEGDTQYF; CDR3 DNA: TGCGCCAGCAGCCAAGATACAGGGGGGGAAGAGGGAGATACGCAGTATTTT
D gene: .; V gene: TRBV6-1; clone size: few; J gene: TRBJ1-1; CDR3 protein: CASTRVVAGEAFF; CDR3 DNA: TGTGCCAGCACCAGAGTAGTAGCGGGGGAAGCTTTCTTT
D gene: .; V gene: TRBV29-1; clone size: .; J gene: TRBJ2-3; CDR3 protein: CSVEDRRVTQYF; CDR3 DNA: TGCAGCGTTGAAGATCGCAGGGTTACGCAGTATTTT
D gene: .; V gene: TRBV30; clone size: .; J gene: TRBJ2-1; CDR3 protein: CAWIAGGRVEQFF; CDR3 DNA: TGTGCCTGGATAGCTGGAGGCCGGGTTGAGCAGTTCTTC
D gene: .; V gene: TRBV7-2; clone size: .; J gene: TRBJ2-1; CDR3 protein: CASSLQDTFVHNEQFF; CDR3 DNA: TGTGCCAGCAGCTTACAAGACACTTTCGTACACAATGAGCAGTTCTTC
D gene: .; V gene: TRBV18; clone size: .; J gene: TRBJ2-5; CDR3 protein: CASSRGQRQETQYF; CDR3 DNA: TGTGCCAGCTCACGCGGACAGAGGCAAGAGACCCAGTACTTC
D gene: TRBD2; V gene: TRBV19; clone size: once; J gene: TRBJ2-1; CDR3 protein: CASSPIAGWRKEEFF; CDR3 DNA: TGTGCCAGTAGTCCCATAGCGGGGTGGAGGAAAGAGGAGTTCTTC
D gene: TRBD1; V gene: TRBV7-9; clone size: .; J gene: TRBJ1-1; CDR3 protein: CASSPDRGRGVEAFF; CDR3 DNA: TGTGCCAGCAGCCCGGACAGGGGGCGGGGGGTTGAAGCTTTCTTT
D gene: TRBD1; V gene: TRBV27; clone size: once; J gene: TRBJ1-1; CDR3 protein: CASSADRGLGEAFF; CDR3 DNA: TGTGCCAGCAGTGCCGACAGGGGGCTTGGTGAAGCTTTCTTT
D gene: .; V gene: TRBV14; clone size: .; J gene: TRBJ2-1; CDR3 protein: CASSPPGSNEQFF; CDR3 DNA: TGTGCCAGCAGCCCCCCAGGCTCCAATGAGCAGTTCTTC
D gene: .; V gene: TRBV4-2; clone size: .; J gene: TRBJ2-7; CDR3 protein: CASSQGYERSYEQYF; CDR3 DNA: TGTGCCAGCAGCCAAGGGTATGAGCGGTCCTACGAGCAGTACTTC
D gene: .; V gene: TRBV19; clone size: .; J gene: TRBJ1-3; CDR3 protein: CASSIDLSGLSGNTIYF; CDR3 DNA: TGTGCCAGTAGTATAGATCTTTCCGGACTCTCTGGAAACACCATATATTTT
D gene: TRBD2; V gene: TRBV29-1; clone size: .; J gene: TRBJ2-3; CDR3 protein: CSVEDFASSGTLADTQYF; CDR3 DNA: TGCAGCGTTGAAGATTTTGCGTCTAGCGGGACCCTCGCAGATACGCAGTATTTT
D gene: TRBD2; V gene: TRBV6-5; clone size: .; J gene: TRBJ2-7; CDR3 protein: CASSNGVAGPYEQYF; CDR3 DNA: TGTGCCAGCAGTAACGGGGTAGCGGGACCCTACGAGCAGTACTTC
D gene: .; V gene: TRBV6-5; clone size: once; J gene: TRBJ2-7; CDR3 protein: CASSYSGSRYEQYF; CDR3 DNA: TGTGCCAGCAGTTACTCGGGCAGCCGCTACGAGCAGTACTTC
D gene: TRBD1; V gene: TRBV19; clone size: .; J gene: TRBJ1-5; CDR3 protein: CASNLSRDRGYQPQHF; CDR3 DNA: TGTGCCAGTAACCTTTCCCGGGACAGGGGTTATCAGCCCCAGCATTTT
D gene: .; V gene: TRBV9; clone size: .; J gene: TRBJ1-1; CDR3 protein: CASSEQIGDTEAFF; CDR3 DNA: TGTGCCAGCAGCGAGCAGATCGGAGACACTGAAGCTTTCTTT
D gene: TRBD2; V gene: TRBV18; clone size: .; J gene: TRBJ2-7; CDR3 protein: CASSPRPSGSASSYEQYF; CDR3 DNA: TGTGCCAGCTCACCACGGCCTAGCGGGAGTGCAAGCTCCTACGAGCAGTACTTC
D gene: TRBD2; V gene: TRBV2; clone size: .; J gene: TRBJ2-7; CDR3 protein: CASGSSGAPYEQYF; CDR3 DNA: TGTGCCAGCGGGTCTAGCGGGGCACCCTACGAGCAGTACTTC
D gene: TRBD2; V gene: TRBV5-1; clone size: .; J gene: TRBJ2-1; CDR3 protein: CASSLTSGSGEQFF; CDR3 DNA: TGCGCCAGCAGCTTGACTAGCGGGAGTGGTGAGCAGTTCTTC
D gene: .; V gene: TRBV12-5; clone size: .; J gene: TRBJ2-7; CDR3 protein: CASGLVLGAASYEQYF; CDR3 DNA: TGTGCTAGTGGTTTGGTACTGGGAGCAGCCTCCTACGAGCAGTACTTC
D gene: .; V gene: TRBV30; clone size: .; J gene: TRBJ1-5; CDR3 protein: CAWSEWQGSNQPQHF; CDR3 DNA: TGTGCCTGGAGTGAGTGGCAGGGATCAAATCAGCCCCAGCATTTT
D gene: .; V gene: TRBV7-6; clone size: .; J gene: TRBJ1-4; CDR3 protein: CASSLEPRSTNEKLFF; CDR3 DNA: TGTGCCAGCAGCCTCGAGCCCCGTTCAACTAATGAAAAACTGTTTTTT
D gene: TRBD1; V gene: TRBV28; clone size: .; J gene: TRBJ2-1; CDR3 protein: CASRPRPGTGRPLYNEQFF; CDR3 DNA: TGTGCCAGCAGGCCCCGTCCCGGGACAGGGAGGCCCCTATACAATGAGCAGTTCTTC
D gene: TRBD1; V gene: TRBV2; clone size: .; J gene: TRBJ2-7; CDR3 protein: CASGTGVYEQYF; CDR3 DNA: TGTGCCAGCGGGACAGGGGTCTACGAGCAGTACTTC
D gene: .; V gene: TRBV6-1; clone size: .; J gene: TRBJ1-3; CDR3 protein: CASVYSGNTIYF; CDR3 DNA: TGTGCCAGCGTCTACTCTGGAAACACCATATATTTT
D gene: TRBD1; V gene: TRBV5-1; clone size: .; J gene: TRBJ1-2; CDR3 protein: CASSLSAQGIPGYTF; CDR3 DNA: TGCGCCAGCAGCTTGAGCGCACAGGGGATCCCTGGCTACACCTTC
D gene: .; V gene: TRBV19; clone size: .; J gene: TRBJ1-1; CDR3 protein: CASSKLAGWDKNTEAFF; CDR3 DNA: TGTGCCAGTAGTAAACTTGCGGGGTGGGATAAGAACACTGAAGCTTTCTTT
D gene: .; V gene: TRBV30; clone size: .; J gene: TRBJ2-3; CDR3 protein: CAWAPGRVLSTDTQYF; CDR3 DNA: TGTGCCTGGGCCCCTGGGAGAGTCCTCAGCACAGATACGCAGTATTTT
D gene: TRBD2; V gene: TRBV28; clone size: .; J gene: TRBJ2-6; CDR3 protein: CATKSLAGRAWYGANVLTF; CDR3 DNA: TGTGCCACCAAATCCCTAGCGGGGAGGGCCTGGTATGGGGCCAACGTCCTGACTTTC
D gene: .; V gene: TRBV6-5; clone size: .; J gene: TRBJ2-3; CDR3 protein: CASSPLGEVTDTQYF; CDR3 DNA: TGTGCCAGCAGTCCCCTTGGGGAGGTCACAGATACGCAGTATTTT
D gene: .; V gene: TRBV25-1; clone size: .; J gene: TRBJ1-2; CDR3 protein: CASSELQGNYGYTF; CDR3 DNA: TGTGCCAGCAGTGAACTGCAGGGTAACTATGGCTACACCTTC
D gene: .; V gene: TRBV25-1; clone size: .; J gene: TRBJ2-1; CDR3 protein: CASRGGNEQFF; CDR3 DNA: TGTGCCAGCAGAGGCGGCAATGAGCAGTTCTTC
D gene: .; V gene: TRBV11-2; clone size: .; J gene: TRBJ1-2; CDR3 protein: CASTIVGSATYGYTF; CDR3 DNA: TGTGCCAGCACCATTGTAGGGAGTGCTACCTATGGCTACACCTTC
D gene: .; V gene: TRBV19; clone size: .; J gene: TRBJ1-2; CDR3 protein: CASRRNGVGYTF; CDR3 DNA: TGTGCCAGTAGGCGTAACGGGGTTGGCTACACCTTC
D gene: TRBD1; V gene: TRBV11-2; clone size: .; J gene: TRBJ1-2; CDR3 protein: CASSTGQGLYGYTF; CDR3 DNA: TGTGCCAGCAGCACTGGACAGGGATTATATGGCTACACCTTC
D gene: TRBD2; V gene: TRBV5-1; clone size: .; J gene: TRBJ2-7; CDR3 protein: CASSLALAGGAEQYF; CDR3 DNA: TGCGCCAGCAGCTTGGCCCTAGCGGGAGGCGCCGAGCAGTACTTC
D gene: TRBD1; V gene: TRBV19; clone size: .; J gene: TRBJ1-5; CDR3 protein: CASSIDIWTGRPQPQHF; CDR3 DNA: TGTGCCAGTAGTATAGATATTTGGACAGGTCGACCTCAGCCCCAGCATTTT
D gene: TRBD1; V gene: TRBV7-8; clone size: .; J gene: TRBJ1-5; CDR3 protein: CASSRGQGASNQPQHF; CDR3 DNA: TGTGCCAGCAGCCGGGGACAGGGGGCGAGCAATCAGCCCCAGCATTTT
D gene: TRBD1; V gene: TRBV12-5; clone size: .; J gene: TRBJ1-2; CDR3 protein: CASGPGGTGVGGYTF; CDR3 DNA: TGTGCTAGTGGTCCCGGGGGGACAGGGGTTGGGGGCTACACCTTC
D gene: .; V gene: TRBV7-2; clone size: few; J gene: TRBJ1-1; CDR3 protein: CASSLRTPDGTEAFF; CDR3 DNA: TGTGCCAGCAGCTTAAGGACTCCGGACGGCACTGAAGCTTTCTTT
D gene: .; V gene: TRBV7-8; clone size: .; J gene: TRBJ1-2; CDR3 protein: CASTLDRVYGYAF; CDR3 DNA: TGTGCCAGCACCCTTGACAGAGTCTATGGCTACGCCTTC
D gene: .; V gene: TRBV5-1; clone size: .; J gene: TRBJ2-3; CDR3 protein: CASSFRQGTTDTQYF; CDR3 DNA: TGCGCCAGCAGCTTCCGCCAGGGAACCACAGATACGCAGTATTTT
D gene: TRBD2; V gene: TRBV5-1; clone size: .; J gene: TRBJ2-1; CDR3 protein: CASSGTGLAGVNEQFF; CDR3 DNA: TGCGCCAGCAGCGGTACGGGACTAGCGGGAGTCAATGAGCAGTTCTTC
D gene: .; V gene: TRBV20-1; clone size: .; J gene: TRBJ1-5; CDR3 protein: CSARGSGPQHF; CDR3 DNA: TGCAGTGCTCGAGGGAGTGGGCCCCAGCATTTT
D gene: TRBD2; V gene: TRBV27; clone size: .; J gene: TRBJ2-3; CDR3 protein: CASSSGLAARDTQYF; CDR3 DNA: TGTGCCAGCAGTTCGGGACTAGCGGCACGCGATACGCAGTATTTT